This TCR beta chain was sequenced during a study of blood T cell repertoires in COVID-19. Overall study: In each case, the material was cDNA or gDNA derived from T cells, B-cell-depleted T cells, or PBMCs.

Germline V CDR1 and CDR2: LGHDT, YNNKEL (reference sequence). The CDR3 loop spans 15 amino acids. V shed 6 bases and J 2 bases; nucleotides not matched to a gene: 7. Those who participated ranged in age from about 18 to 89 years and resided in 24 US areas. Participant reports of clinical history set cohort assignment. TCRdb's copy holds only in-frame clones and misses some; the assay was immunoSEQ multiplex PCR. This sample carries fewer than 200,000 clones, around 80% of them seen once, and the ten largest clones take about 20%. This clone was observed a single time. The genes are TRBV3-1 (or the pseudogene TRBV3-2) and TRBJ2-5; 9 bases match TRBD2. The specimen sequenced was PBMCs or T cells enriched from blood (not recorded which). The source is a woman between 65 and 79 years old in a cohort exposed to, infected with or recovered from COVID-19 (not recorded which). CDR3 region: CASRNSGSRQETQYF. The CDR3 region has the DNA TGTGCCAGCAGAAATAGCGGGAGCAGACAAGAGACCCAGTACTTC.